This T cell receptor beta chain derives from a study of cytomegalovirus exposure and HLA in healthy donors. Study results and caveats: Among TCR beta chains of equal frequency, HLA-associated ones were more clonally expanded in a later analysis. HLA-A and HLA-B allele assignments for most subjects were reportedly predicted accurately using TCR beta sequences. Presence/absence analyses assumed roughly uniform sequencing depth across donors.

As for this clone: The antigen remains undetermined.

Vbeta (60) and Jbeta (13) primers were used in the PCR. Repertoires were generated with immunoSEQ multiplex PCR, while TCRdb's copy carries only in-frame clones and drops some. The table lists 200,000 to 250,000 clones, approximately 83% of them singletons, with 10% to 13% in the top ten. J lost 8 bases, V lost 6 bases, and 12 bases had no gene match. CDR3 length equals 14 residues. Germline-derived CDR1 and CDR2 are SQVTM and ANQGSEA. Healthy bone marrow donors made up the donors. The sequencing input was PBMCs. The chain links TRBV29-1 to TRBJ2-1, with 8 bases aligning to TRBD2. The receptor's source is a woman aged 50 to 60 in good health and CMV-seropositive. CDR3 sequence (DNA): TGCAGCGTACTGCTACAGCGGGGGTACCATGAGCAGTTCTTC. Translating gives CSVLLQRGYHEQFF.